These T cell receptor beta chains were read from a single sample in a study of T cells in Graves' hyperthyroidism and ophthalmopathy. Using its own MiXCR run on the multiplex PCR reads, TCRdb lists one record per CDR3 protein. The table shows 800,000 or so distinct CDR3 sequences, with 38% occurring only once. Input material: blood. The receptors were gathered from a young man with Graves' hyperthyroidism. Each CDR3 is given with its conserved first and last residue. D genes are given only for firm matches. Clone size appears in some rows only: once, few, many, or a class for an expanded clone.

TRBD1	TRBV20-1	few	TRBJ2-2	TGCAGTGCTAGAGCGATGAGACAGGGCCCCGGGGAGCTGTTTTTT	CSARAMRQGPGELFF
TRBD1	TRBV15	many	TRBJ2-7	TGTGCCACCAGCAGAGGAACAGGGGGAGCGTACGAGCAGTACTTC	CATSRGTGGAYEQYF
-	TRBV10-2	many	TRBJ1-3	TGCGCCAGCAGTGAGGGGCTTCCTGGAAACACCATATATTTT	CASSEGLPGNTIYF
TRBD1	TRBV7-2	once	TRBJ2-7	TGCGCCAGCAGCAGATACCGGGACAGGGCGTCTTACGAGCAGTACTTC	CASSRYRDRASYEQYF
-	TRBV20-1	-	TRBJ1-4	TGCAGTGTTGGCGGATTGGGGGGCGATGAAAAACTGTTTTTT	CSVGGLGGDEKLFF
-	TRBV19	few	TRBJ2-7	TGTGCCAGCAGCAATTCGCCGACAGGCCTCTACGAGCAGTACTTC	CASSNSPTGLYEQYF
-	TRBV20-1	few	TRBJ1-1	TGCAGTGCTAGAGTGGAGGGTAACACTGAAGCTTTCTTT	CSARVEGNTEAFF
-	TRBV2	-	TRBJ1-1	TGTGCCAGCGAAGCGGGGGCATGGGAAGCTTTCTTT	CASEAGAWEAFF
-	TRBV5-4	-	TRBJ1-5	TGTGCCAGCAGCGACCGGACAAACAATCAGCCCCAGCATTTT	CASSDRTNNQPQHF
-	TRBV29-1	-	TRBJ1-1	TGCAGCGTTTATCGGGGTAACACTGAAGCTTTCTTT	CSVYRGNTEAFF